In this sample, the clone carrying this T cell receptor beta chain turned up once. The data stem from a study of blood T cell repertoires in COVID-19. Overall study: Acute-phase and convalescent COVID-19 samples originated in the United States, Italy and Spain. PBMCs, B-cell-depleted T cells, or T cells provided the cDNA or gDNA that made up the material.

Cohorts were based on clinical histories the participants reported. Donors of Cohort 3 who recovered were those that had two negative PCRs, clearance, or symptom resolution. The CDR3 runs to 14 residues. In germline, CDR1 is MNHEY, CDR2 SVGAGI. V trimming: 10 bases; J trimming: 1 base; junction bases outside the gene matches: 7. Clones were sequenced by immunoSEQ multiplex PCR, and TCRdb holds only the in-frame ones, with some missing. This sample has about 360,000 clones, with 80% to 90% found just once. This receptor was taken from a man aged 30 to 39 who had recovered from COVID-19. The rearrangement joins TRBV6-5 to TRBJ1-1; 9 bases line up with TRBD1. The sequenced sample consisted of PBMCs or T cells enriched from blood (not recorded which). The CDR3 is CAIPGTGRNTEAFF. CDR3 in DNA: TGTGCCATACCCGGGACAGGGAGGAACACTGAAGCTTTCTTT.